This T cell receptor beta chain was sequenced during a study of tumor-infiltrating lymphocytes in primary liver carcinoma. On the study more broadly: Tumor stage was T1-T3 N0M0, and tumor size was roughly 4 to 11 cm across.

This CDR3 contains 17 residues. Germline V gene sequence: CDR1 SGHRS, CDR2 YFSETQ. Trimming shortened V by 0 bases and J by 0 bases, and 16 bases separated the two germline ends. Scientists recovered RNA and DNA together from around 18-30 mg of unsorted bulk tissue. The patients presented with primary liver carcinoma, which was managed through surgical resection. The researchers produced TCR beta cDNA from about 510 ng total RNA with a constant-region primer. Slightly modified ARM-PCR with three nested multiplex PCR rounds yielded TCR beta libraries. A C-beta reverse primer was combined with TRBV1-TRBV30 forward primers in the first two PCR rounds, and each round had about 10 cycles. TCRdb re-called the multiplex PCR reads through MiXCR, storing one row per CDR3 protein. The sample yields some 94,000 distinct CDR3 sequences, approximately 71% seen once.

This TCR was recovered from an older woman with primary liver carcinoma and hepatitis B virus infection. The chain carries TRBV5-1 and TRBJ2-7; D is possibly TRBD2 (6 bases). The sample was liver tumor tissue from sampling region 5. The subset here: tumor region T5, tumor centre. The CDR3 bases are TGCGCCAGCAGCTTGGTCTTCATGTGCGGGGTCTCCTACGAGCAGTACTTC. Translated, it gives CASSLVFMCGVSYEQYF.